The rows below give T cell receptor beta chains drawn from one sample of a study of cytomegalovirus exposure and HLA in healthy donors. Assay used: immunoSEQ multiplex PCR; TCRdb lists only in-frame clones, some missing. This table has 140,000 to 150,000 clones, about 82% appearing once. The sequencing sample was made of PBMCs. The receptor source for this set is a male donor in good health and CMV-seronegative. CDR3s include the opening cysteine and the closing phenylalanine or tryptophan. A D gene is named only where the DNA matches it firmly. The size entry is marked missing in some rows and otherwise reads once, few, many or a size class.

D: -
J: TRBJ2-7
V: TRBV2
size: -
CDR3: CASRGTGTSYEQYF
DNA: TGTGCCAGCAGGGGGACCGGGACATCCTACGAGCAGTACTTC

D: -
J: TRBJ1-2
V: TRBV7-2
size: -
CDR3: CASRRGNYGYTF
DNA: TGTGCCAGCAGACGGGGGAACTATGGCTACACCTTC

D: -
J: TRBJ2-7
V: TRBV7-9
size: -
CDR3: CASSSYYEQYF
DNA: TGTGCCAGCAGCTCTTATTACGAGCAGTACTTC

D: -
J: TRBJ2-7
V: TRBV7-8
size: -
CDR3: CASSPRATGDYEQYF
DNA: TGTGCCAGCAGCCCCCGGGCCACCGGGGACTACGAGCAGTACTTC

D: -
J: TRBJ1-6
V: TRBV4-1
size: -
CDR3: CASSQDGGRVGNSPLHF
DNA: TGCGCCAGCAGCCAAGACGGGGGAAGGGTGGGAAATTCACCCCTCCACTTT

D: -
J: TRBJ1-5
V: TRBV9
size: -
CDR3: CASSVVPGQPQHF
DNA: TGTGCCAGCAGCGTAGTTCCAGGGCAGCCCCAGCATTTT

D: -
J: TRBJ2-7
V: TRBV27
size: few
CDR3: CASSLTGTYEQYF
DNA: TGTGCCAGCAGCCTGACAGGAACCTACGAGCAGTACTTC

D: -
J: TRBJ1-4
V: TRBV6-1
size: -
CDR3: CASSDRGTGSGNEKLFF
DNA: TGTGCCAGCAGTGACAGAGGTACAGGGTCGGGTAATGAAAAACTGTTTTTT

D: TRBD2
J: TRBJ2-3
V: TRBV15
size: -
CDR3: CATSRDVAGEVDTQYF
DNA: TGTGCCACCAGCAGAGACGTAGCGGGAGAGGTGGATACGCAGTATTTT

D: -
J: TRBJ2-1
V: TRBV28
size: -
CDR3: CASSPDGGYNEQFF
DNA: TGTGCCAGCAGTCCCGACGGGGGCTACAATGAGCAGTTCTTC

D: TRBD2
J: TRBJ2-7
V: TRBV7-2
size: -
CDR3: CASIPLPRGGRSSYEQYF
DNA: TGTGCCAGCATCCCCCTGCCCCGGGGGGGTAGGAGCTCCTACGAGCAGTACTTC

D: -
J: TRBJ1-5
V: TRBV21-1
size: -
CDR3: CASRGDRDSVSNQPQHF
DNA: TGTGCCAGCAGGGGGGACAGAGATTCGGTTAGCAATCAGCCCCAGCATTTT

D: TRBD2
J: TRBJ2-3
V: TRBV5-1
size: -
CDR3: CASSLLAGGGTDTQYF
DNA: TGCGCCAGCAGCTTGCTAGCGGGAGGGGGTACAGATACGCAGTATTTT

D: TRBD1
J: TRBJ2-3
V: TRBV7-6
size: -
CDR3: CASSLGAGGADTQYF
DNA: TGTGCCAGCAGCTTGGGTGCAGGGGGCGCCGATACGCAGTATTTT

D: -
J: TRBJ1-3
V: TRBV6-1
size: -
CDR3: CASSVGQTSGNTIYF
DNA: TGTGCCAGCAGTGTAGGACAAACCTCTGGAAACACCATATATTTT

D: TRBD2
J: TRBJ2-3
V: TRBV6-4
size: once
CDR3: CASSDSSGESGADTQYF
DNA: TGTGCCAGCAGTGACTCAAGCGGGGAGTCGGGGGCAGATACGCAGTATTTT

D: TRBD1
J: TRBJ2-1
V: TRBV7-3
size: -
CDR3: CASSRQGTTYNEQFF
DNA: TGTGCCAGCAGCCGACAGGGGACCACCTACAATGAGCAGTTCTTC

D: -
J: TRBJ2-1
V: TRBV7-9
size: -
CDR3: CASSPVQEISQFF
DNA: TGTGCCAGCAGCCCTGTACAGGAGATATCGCAGTTCTTC

D: TRBD1
J: TRBJ1-4
V: TRBV4-3
size: -
CDR3: CASSQAPGQGSPTNEKLFF
DNA: TGCGCCAGCAGCCAGGCTCCGGGACAGGGGAGTCCAACTAATGAAAAACTGTTTTTT

D: -
J: TRBJ1-3
V: TRBV7-9
size: -
CDR3: CASSLIQGGNTIYF
DNA: TGTGCCAGCAGCTTAATACAGGGTGGAAACACCATATATTTT

D: -
J: TRBJ2-1
V: TRBV19
size: -
CDR3: CASSIGLLNEQFF
DNA: TGTGCCAGTAGTATAGGGCTTCTCAATGAGCAGTTCTTC

D: -
J: TRBJ1-5
V: TRBV7-2
size: -
CDR3: CASSLAREQPQHF
DNA: TGTGCCAGCAGCTTAGCGAGGGAGCAGCCCCAGCATTTT

D: TRBD1
J: TRBJ1-5
V: TRBV19
size: -
CDR3: CASSKLQGYSNQPQHF
DNA: TGTGCCAGTAGTAAACTACAGGGGTATAGCAATCAGCCCCAGCATTTT

D: TRBD2
J: TRBJ2-7
V: TRBV13
size: few
CDR3: CASSPGTSGGFSYEQYF
DNA: TGTGCCAGCAGCCCGGGGACTAGCGGGGGGTTCTCCTACGAGCAGTACTTC

D: TRBD1
J: TRBJ2-7
V: TRBV14
size: -
CDR3: CASSQERQGAIYEQYF
DNA: TGTGCCAGCAGCCAGGAGAGACAGGGGGCAATCTACGAGCAGTACTTC

D: TRBD2
J: TRBJ2-1
V: TRBV10-3
size: -
CDR3: CAISESRGLGPNEQFF
DNA: TGTGCCATCAGTGAGTCGAGGGGACTAGGGCCCAATGAGCAGTTCTTC

D: -
J: TRBJ2-1
V: TRBV5-8
size: -
CDR3: CASSFEASYNEQFF
DNA: TGTGCCAGCAGCTTCGAGGCCTCCTACAATGAGCAGTTCTTC

D: -
J: TRBJ2-5
V: TRBV11-2
size: -
CDR3: CASSSPYQETQYF
DNA: TGTGCCAGCAGCTCCCCCTATCAAGAGACCCAGTACTTC

D: -
J: TRBJ2-7
V: TRBV11-2
size: few
CDR3: CASSLDTREGEQYF
DNA: TGTGCCAGCAGCTTAGATACCAGGGAAGGGGAGCAGTACTTC

D: -
J: TRBJ2-7
V: TRBV11-2
size: -
CDR3: CASSPWATYEQYF
DNA: TGTGCCAGCAGCCCGTGGGCGACCTACGAGCAGTACTTC

D: -
J: TRBJ2-1
V: TRBV12-5
size: -
CDR3: CASGSYRNNEQFF
DNA: TGTGCTAGTGGTTCTTACAGAAACAATGAGCAGTTCTTC

D: TRBD1
J: TRBJ2-6
V: TRBV5-4
size: -
CDR3: CASSRSGQISGANVLTF
DNA: TGTGCCAGCAGCCGATCGGGACAGATCTCTGGGGCCAACGTCCTGACTTTC

D: -
J: TRBJ1-2
V: TRBV5-1
size: -
CDR3: CASSRQDNYGYTF
DNA: TGCGCCAGCAGCCGACAGGATAACTATGGCTACACCTTC

D: -
J: TRBJ1-3
V: TRBV7-6
size: -
CDR3: CASSSGSSGNTIYF
DNA: TGTGCCAGCAGCTCCGGGTCATCAGGAAACACCATATATTTT

D: -
J: TRBJ1-2
V: TRBV19
size: -
CDR3: CASSIQGTSENYGYTF
DNA: TGTGCCAGTAGTATTCAAGGGACATCCGAAAACTATGGCTACACCTTC

D: TRBD2
J: TRBJ2-5
V: TRBV2
size: -
CDR3: CASGGTSGGPIQETQYF
DNA: TGTGCCAGCGGGGGAACTAGCGGGGGCCCGATACAAGAGACCCAGTACTTC

D: -
J: TRBJ1-1
V: TRBV7-9
size: -
CDR3: CASSLTRGAEAFF
DNA: TGTGCCAGCAGCTTAACCAGGGGCGCTGAAGCTTTCTTT

D: -
J: TRBJ2-5
V: TRBV15
size: -
CDR3: CATSRGPETQYF
DNA: TGTGCCACCAGCAGAGGGCCAGAGACCCAGTACTTC

D: TRBD2
J: TRBJ2-1
V: TRBV7-3
size: -
CDR3: CASSPAGTSGNNEQFF
DNA: TGTGCCAGCAGCCCGGCGGGGACTAGCGGTAACAATGAGCAGTTCTTC

D: -
J: TRBJ2-5
V: TRBV5-8
size: -
CDR3: CASSLVGETQYF
DNA: TGTGCCAGCAGCTTGGTGGGCGAGACCCAGTACTTC

D: -
J: TRBJ2-1
V: TRBV5-4
size: once
CDR3: CASSLDGNNEQFF
DNA: TGTGCCAGCAGCTTGGACGGTAATAATGAGCAGTTCTTC

D: -
J: TRBJ1-5
V: TRBV2
size: -
CDR3: CASTHGQRNQPQHF
DNA: TGTGCCAGCACCCACGGACAACGGAATCAGCCCCAGCATTTT

D: TRBD1
J: TRBJ2-1
V: TRBV6-1
size: -
CDR3: CASRGSGTGFEQFF
DNA: TGTGCCAGCAGGGGTTCCGGGACAGGGTTTGAGCAGTTCTTC

D: TRBD1
J: TRBJ1-1
V: TRBV5-6
size: -
CDR3: CASSFATGGAGTEAFF
DNA: TGTGCCAGCAGCTTCGCCACAGGGGGCGCGGGCACTGAAGCTTTCTTT

D: -
J: TRBJ1-4
V: TRBV5-6
size: -
CDR3: CASSLTGTTNEKLFF
DNA: TGTGCCAGCAGCTTGACCGGGACAACTAATGAAAAACTGTTTTTT

D: TRBD2
J: TRBJ2-7
V: TRBV11-2
size: once
CDR3: CASSQIRTTSGRSAYEQYF
DNA: TGTGCCAGCAGCCAAATACGTACTACGAGCGGGAGGTCTGCCTACGAGCAGTACTTC

D: -
J: TRBJ2-7
V: TRBV6-1
size: -
CDR3: CASSEESGRYEQYF
DNA: TGCGCCAGCAGTGAAGAGTCAGGGCGATACGAGCAGTACTTC

D: TRBD1
J: TRBJ1-2
V: TRBV19
size: once
CDR3: CASSVATGANYGYTF
DNA: TGTGCCAGTAGTGTGGCGACAGGGGCTAACTATGGCTACACCTTC

D: TRBD2
J: TRBJ2-5
V: TRBV4-1
size: -
CDR3: CASSRTSGDQETQYF
DNA: TGCGCCAGCAGCCGGACTAGCGGGGACCAAGAGACCCAGTACTTC

D: -
J: TRBJ2-7
V: TRBV6-6
size: -
CDR3: CASSIGDGGSYEQYF
DNA: TGTGCCAGCAGTATCGGAGATGGGGGGTCCTACGAGCAGTACTTC

D: -
J: TRBJ1-1
V: TRBV19
size: -
CDR3: CASSPLGSTDTEAFF
DNA: TGTGCCAGTAGTCCTCTCGGGTCTACGGACACTGAAGCTTTCTTT

D: TRBD1
J: TRBJ1-1
V: TRBV28
size: -
CDR3: CASSPQQGLPSTEAFF
DNA: TGTGCCAGCAGCCCCCAACAGGGGTTGCCGAGCACTGAAGCTTTCTTT

D: -
J: TRBJ2-7
V: TRBV9
size: -
CDR3: CASSAGQASYEQYF
DNA: TGTGCCAGCAGCGCGGGACAAGCATCCTACGAGCAGTACTTC

D: -
J: TRBJ1-2
V: TRBV19
size: few
CDR3: CASSGQPNYGYTF
DNA: TGTGCCAGTAGCGGACAGCCGAACTATGGCTACACCTTC

D: TRBD1
J: TRBJ2-6
V: TRBV9
size: -
CDR3: CASRAGTGTGANVLTF
DNA: TGTGCCAGCAGAGCCGGGACAGGGACTGGGGCCAACGTCCTGACTTTC

D: TRBD1
J: TRBJ1-1
V: TRBV6-6
size: -
CDR3: CASSYSRDRVTEAFF
DNA: TGTGCCAGCAGTTACTCCCGGGACAGGGTGACTGAAGCTTTCTTT

D: -
J: TRBJ1-2
V: TRBV10-3
size: -
CDR3: CAIRAPGGENGYTF
DNA: TGTGCCATCAGAGCGCCTGGGGGGGAGAATGGCTACACCTTC

D: -
J: TRBJ1-4
V: TRBV7-9
size: -
CDR3: CASSPVSEKLFF
DNA: TGTGCCAGCAGCCCAGTCAGTGAAAAACTGTTTTTT

D: -
J: TRBJ2-1
V: TRBV9
size: -
CDR3: CASSESLAFEQFF
DNA: TGTGCCAGCAGCGAGTCTCTAGCGTTTGAGCAGTTCTTC

D: TRBD2
J: TRBJ2-1
V: TRBV6-4
size: -
CDR3: CASSRTSNDEQFF
DNA: TGTGCCAGCAGTCGGACTAGTAACGATGAGCAGTTCTTC